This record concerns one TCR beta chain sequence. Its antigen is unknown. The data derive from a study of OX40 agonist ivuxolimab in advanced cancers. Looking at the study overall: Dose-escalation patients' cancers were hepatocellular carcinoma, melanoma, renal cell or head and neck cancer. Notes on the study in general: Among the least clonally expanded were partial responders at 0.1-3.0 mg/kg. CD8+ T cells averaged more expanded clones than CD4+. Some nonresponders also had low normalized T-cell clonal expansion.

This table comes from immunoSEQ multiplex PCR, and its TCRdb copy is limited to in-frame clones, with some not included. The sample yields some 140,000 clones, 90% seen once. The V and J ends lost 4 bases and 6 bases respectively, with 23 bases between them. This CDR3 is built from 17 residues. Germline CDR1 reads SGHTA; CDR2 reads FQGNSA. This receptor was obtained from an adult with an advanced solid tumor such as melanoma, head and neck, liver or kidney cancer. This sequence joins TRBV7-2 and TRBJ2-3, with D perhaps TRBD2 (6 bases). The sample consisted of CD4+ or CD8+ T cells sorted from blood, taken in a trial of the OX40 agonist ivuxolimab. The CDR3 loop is CASSSRASVPLGDTQYF. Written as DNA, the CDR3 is TGTGCCAGCAGCTCCAGGGCTAGCGTTCCCCTAGGGGATACGCAGTATTTT.